These 32 T cell receptor beta chains originate from one sample sequenced in a study of cytomegalovirus exposure and HLA in healthy donors. The primer mix had 60 Vbeta and 13 Jbeta primers. The assay was immunoSEQ multiplex PCR, and TCRdb's table has in-frame clones only and misses some. Found here are a few hundred thousand clones, around 75% of them singletons; the top ten hold 1.5% to 2%. Sequenced sample: PBMCs. The receptors stem from a woman aged 25 to 39 in good health and CMV-seronegative.

This clone was counted a single time. V gene TRBV19 combines with J gene TRBJ1-1, with 9 bases matching TRBD1. Losses at the gene ends were 7 bases for V and 4 bases for J; bases not matched to a gene: 10. The V gene's germline CDR1 is LNHDA and CDR2 SQIVND (reference sequence). This CDR3 has 15 residues. The CDR3 DNA is TGTGCCAGTACCCAAGTGACAGGGGGAAGCACTGAAGCTTTCTTT. Its translation is CASTQVTGGSTEAFF.

The chain combines TRBV30 with TRBJ2-1; maybe TRBD2 (5 bases). There are 12 residues in the CDR3. V lost 3 bases to trimming and J lost 4 bases, with 7 bases between them. Germline V CDR1 and CDR2: GTSNPN, SVGIG (reference sequence). The CDR3: CAWSGIYNEQFF. The CDR3 DNA follows: TGTGCCTGGAGCGGGATATACAATGAGCAGTTCTTC. The entire variable domain, with the rest obtained from reference TRBV30 and TRBJ2-1, is as follows: SQTIHQWPATLVQPVGSPLSLECTVEGTSNPNLYWYRQAAGRGLQLLFYSVGIGQISSEVPQNLSASRPQDRQFILSSKKLLLSDSGFYLCAWSGIYNEQFFGPGTRLTVL.

For the CDR3, the DNA is TGTGCCAGCAGCCGTCAGGGCAGGGGGTGGCTAACGGGTGGCTACACCTTC. Translating it yields CASSRQGRGWLTGGYTF. The V and J genes are TRBV7-8 and TRBJ1-2; TRBD1 matches at 7 bases. The CDR3 has 17 amino acids. Germline trimming cut 5 bases from V and 7 bases from J; bases unmatched to any gene: 19. CDR1 is SGHVS, CDR2 FQNEAQ, per germline. Drawing the rest from reference TRBV7-8 and TRBJ1-2, the complete variable domain is GAGVSQSPRYKVAKRGQDVALRCDPISGHVSLFWYQQALGQGPEFLTYFQNEAQLDKSGLPSDRFFAERPEGSVSTLKIQRTQQEDSAVYLCASSRQGRGWLTGGYTFGSGTRLTVV.

This clone was detected once. The J gene is TRBJ2-2, the V gene TRBV5-1, with 9 bases aligning to TRBD1. Germline V CDR1 and CDR2: SGHRS, YFSETQ. The CDR3 sequence is 15 residues long. V shed 3 bases and J 6 bases; nucleotides not matched to a gene: 6. In DNA, the CDR3 is TGCGCCAGCAGCTCCCGGGACAGGGACTCCGGGGAGCTGTTTTTT. The encoded protein is CASSSRDRDSGELFF.

V is TRBV9 and J is TRBJ1-1; D uncertain. The germline CDR1 and CDR2 sequences are SGDLS and YYNGEE. Trimming shortened V by 0 bases and J by 3 bases, and 9 bases separated the two germline ends. The CDR3 runs to 14 residues. In nucleotides, the CDR3 is TGTGCCAGCAGCGTAGGGCGGGAGGACACTGAAGCTTTCTTT. Its translation is CASSVGREDTEAFF.

The chain uses TRBV10-1 and TRBJ1-1; D unclear. Germline V gene data show CDR1 as WNHNN and CDR2 as SYGVQD (reference sequence). CDR3 length equals 13 residues. The germline V and J ends were trimmed by 2 bases and 1 base, with 5 bases remaining between them. The CDR3 sequence is CASSERRNTEAFF. CDR3 sequence (DNA): TGCGCCAGCAGTGAGCGGAGGAACACTGAAGCTTTCTTT.

V gene TRBV29-1 combines with J gene TRBJ1-2; 8 bases are shared with TRBD1. Per germline, CDR1 SQVTM and CDR2 ANQGSEA. This CDR3 spans 14 amino acids. Trimming cost V 7 bases and J 6 bases; bases outside gene matches: 13. The DNA of the CDR3 is TGCAGCGCCTGGGTCACAGGGGGTACGGATGGCTACACCTTC. Translating gives CSAWVTGGTDGYTF.

This clone was counted only a few times. The chain combines TRBV7-3 with TRBJ2-1; D unclear. CDR3 size: 14 residues. V lost 0 bases, J lost 5 bases, and 8 bases lay in between. In germline, CDR1 is SGHTA, CDR2 FQGTGA. The CDR3 bases are TGTGCCAGCAGCTTAACTTCTATGAACAATGAGCAGTTCTTC. Its protein product is CASSLTSMNNEQFF.

The chain links TRBV30 to TRBJ1-5; D not resolved. Germline V gives CDR1 GTSNPN, CDR2 SVGIG (reference sequence). There are 14 residues in the CDR3. Trimming shortened V by 4 bases and J by 0 bases, and 10 bases separated the two germline ends. In DNA form, the CDR3 reads TGTGCCTGGACTGGCGGGCTTAGCAATCAGCCCCAGCATTTT. Protein: CAWTGGLSNQPQHF.

This chain joins TRBV7-2 and TRBJ1-2, with 11 bases lining up with TRBD1. This CDR3 contains 14 residues. Per germline, CDR1 SGHTA and CDR2 FQGNSA. The V and J ends lost 3 bases and 10 bases, in that order; junction bases with no gene match: 7. CDR3 loop: CASSFLPGQGDYTF. As DNA, the CDR3 is TGTGCCAGCAGCTTCCTGCCGGGACAGGGGGACTACACCTTC.

This clone came up once. The chain uses TRBV5-8 and TRBJ1-1; D is perhaps TRBD1 (5 bases). The CDR3 has 14 amino acids. Germline V lookup: CDR1 SGHTS, CDR2 YDEGEE. The V and J ends lost 4 bases and 4 bases respectively, with 14 bases between them. The CDR3 DNA sequence: TGTGCCAGCAGCCCGTGGGAGGGGCTCACTGAAGCTTTCTTT. Encoded protein: CASSPWEGLTEAFF. The variable domain in full, completed from reference TRBV5-8 and TRBJ1-1, reads EAGVTQSPTHLIKTRGQQATLRCSPISGHTSVYWYQQALGLGLQFLLWYDEGEERNRGNFPPRFSGRQFPNYSSELNVNALELEDSALYLCASSPWEGLTEAFFGQGTRLTVV.

The chain has TRBV15 and TRBJ1-2; the D is unclear. The germline V gene has CDR1 LNHNV and CDR2 YYDKDF (reference sequence). The CDR3 sequence is 13 residues long. The V gene lost 0 bases and the J gene lost 4 bases, with 6 bases spanning the gap. CDR3 DNA: TGTGCCACCAGCAGAGATCGGGGCTATGGCTACACCTTC. Its protein product is CATSRDRGYGYTF.

The rearrangement uses TRBV30 and TRBJ1-1; TRBD1 agrees at 7 bases. The CDR3 spans 14 residues. The germline CDR1 and CDR2 sequences are GTSNPN and SVGIG (reference sequence). V trimming: 2 bases; J trimming: 3 bases; junction bases outside the gene matches: 6. The CDR3 bases are TGTGCCTGGAGTCTCTCTACAGGGGACACTGAAGCTTTCTTT. Protein: CAWSLSTGDTEAFF.

This clone was counted once. The chain joins TRBV6-6 to TRBJ2-1; 16 bases match TRBD2. The CDR3 loop spans 15 amino acids. V gave up 10 bases and J gave up 6 bases; unmatched junction bases: 6. CDR1 is MNHNY, CDR2 SVGAGI, per germline (reference sequence). This CDR3 is CATGTSGGAGNEQFF. CDR3 sequence (DNA): TGTGCCACCGGGACTAGCGGGGGGGCGGGCAATGAGCAGTTCTTC.

The chain has TRBV5-1 and TRBJ1-1; D perhaps matches TRBD1 (6 bases). Between the trimmed V and J ends, which lost 0 bases and 0 bases, there was a span of 15 bases. The CDR3 is 17 amino acids. The germline V gene encodes CDR1 SGHRS and CDR2 YFSETQ. The CDR3 coding sequence is TGCGCCAGCAGCTTGGTCGTTACAGGGTCCTTGAACACTGAAGCTTTCTTT. It is translated as CASSLVVTGSLNTEAFF. Variable domain in full (rest from reference TRBV5-1 and TRBJ1-1): KAGVTQTPRYLIKTRGQQVTLSCSPISGHRSVSWYQQTPGQGLQFLFEYFSETQRNKGNFPGRFSGRQFSNSRSEMNVSTLELGDSALYLCASSLVVTGSLNTEAFFGQGTRLTVV.

The CDR3 region has the DNA TGTGCTAGTGGTTTCGGGAGGCCCGGGGAGCTGTTTTTT. It encodes CASGFGRPGELFF. The chain combines TRBV12-5 with TRBJ2-2; TRBD2 agrees at 7 bases. Germline values: CDR1 LGHNT, CDR2 FRNRAP. V lost 3 bases to trimming and J lost 6 bases; unmatched junction nucleotides: 1. The CDR3 runs to 13 residues.

CDR3 in DNA: TGCGCCAGCAGCCTTAGCAATGAGCAGTTCTTC. It encodes CASSLSNEQFF. This chain uses TRBV4-1 with TRBJ2-1; no clear D. The CDR3 consists of 11 residues. Germline values: CDR1 MGHRA, CDR2 YSYEKL. The germline V and J ends were trimmed by 4 bases and 6 bases, with 4 bases remaining between them.

Of note for this clone: Its ends do not fully match the called genes, so a read error is possible. The rearrangement joins TRBV6-5 to TRBJ2-7, with 7 bases that match TRBD2. This CDR3 is built from 13 residues. Germline CDR1 reads MNHEY; CDR2 reads SVGAGI. CDR3: CASSRGSSHEQYF. CDR3 bases: TGTGCCAGCAGTCGCGGGAGCTCCCACGAGCAGTACTTC.

The V and J genes are TRBV30 and TRBJ2-3; TRBD2 agrees at 10 bases. The CDR3 is made up of 16 amino acids. CDR1 is GTSNPN, CDR2 SVGIG, per germline (reference sequence). J gave up 0 bases and V 7 bases, and 10 bases lay outside the gene matches. The CDR3 nucleotides are TGTGCCTCCGGACTAGCGGAGTCTCCAAGCACAGATACGCAGTATTTT. Translating it yields CASGLAESPSTDTQYF.

The genes are TRBV6-6 and TRBJ2-7, with D perhaps matching TRBD1 (5 bases). Germline-derived CDR1 and CDR2 are MNHNY and SVGAGI (reference sequence). The CDR3 runs 12 residues. Trimming cost V 5 bases and J 6 bases, with 11 bases left between them. The CDR3 sequence: CASSTTGREQYF. In DNA form, the CDR3 reads TGTGCCAGCAGTACTACAGGCCGCGAGCAGTACTTC.

This chain uses TRBV7-9 with TRBJ2-3, with D maybe TRBD2 (6 bases). The V end was cut by 8 bases, the J end by 5 bases, with 11 bases between. Germline V lookup: CDR1 SEHNR, CDR2 FQNEAQ (reference sequence). The CDR3 totals 12 residues. The CDR3 here is CASADYQDTQYF. The CDR3, as DNA: TGTGCCAGCGCGGACTACCAAGATACGCAGTATTTT.

The V gene is TRBV19, the J gene TRBJ2-5; possibly TRBD2 for D (5 bases). The CDR3 consists of 14 residues. Germline lookup yields CDR1 LNHDA and CDR2 SQIVND (reference sequence). Trimming removed 2 bases at V and 7 bases at J, with 14 bases between. CDR3 sequence reads: CASSINAPAGTQYF. The CDR3 DNA reads as TGTGCCAGTAGTATAAACGCACCCGCGGGGACCCAGTACTTC.

About this clone itself: Distinct nucleotide sequences in the sample also encode this CDR3. This chain connects TRBV11-3 to TRBJ1-2, with a weak D call TRBD1 (6 bases). This CDR3 has 14 residues. Trimming left V 3 bases short and J 2 bases short, with 10 bases between. Germline-derived CDR1 and CDR2 are SGHNT and YENEEA. CDR3 residues: CASSLETGNYGYTF. The CDR3 DNA is TGTGCCAGCAGCTTGGAGACAGGAAACTATGGCTACACCTTC.

This clone was recorded only once. The chain recombines TRBV9 with TRBJ1-1; D gene unclear. CDR3 length: 14 amino acids. The germline V gene encodes CDR1 SGDLS and CDR2 YYNGEE. V gave up 3 bases and J gave up 5 bases, with 14 bases separating them. The CDR3 nucleotides read TGTGCCAGCAGCGCGAGGGCCGGAGGGACTGAAGCTTTCTTT. Protein sequence: CASSARAGGTEAFF.

The rearrangement uses TRBV5-4 and TRBJ2-7; the D gene is possibly TRBD1 (6 bases). There are 16 residues in the CDR3. With 4 bases removed from V and 1 base from J, the gap between germline ends came to 18 bases. Germline CDR1 reads SGHNT; CDR2 reads YYREEE (reference sequence). The DNA for the CDR3 is TGTGCCAGCAGCCCCCTCAGTGCAGGGGTTTCCTACGAGCAGTACTTC. It yields the protein CASSPLSAGVSYEQYF.

This chain connects TRBV27 to TRBJ2-7; TRBD2 agrees at 9 bases. After removal of 5 bases from V and 3 bases from J, the junction contained 8 bases not matched to a gene. In germline, CDR1 is MNHEY, CDR2 SMNVEV (reference sequence). The CDR3 has 15 residues. CDR3 sequence (DNA): TGTGCCAGCAGTACTTTAGCGGGAGAGAGCTACGAGCAGTACTTC. Translated, it gives CASSTLAGESYEQYF.

The J gene is TRBJ1-2, the V gene TRBV4-2, with a weak D call TRBD1 (5 bases). This CDR3 comprises 14 residues. V gave up 4 bases and J gave up 2 bases, with 11 bases separating them. Germline values: CDR1 LGHNA, CDR2 YNFKEQ. The CDR3 bases are TGTGCCAGCAGCCCCGACAGTACGAACTATGGCTACACCTTC. Translating it yields CASSPDSTNYGYTF.

V and J are TRBV7-9 and TRBJ1-5; D perhaps matches TRBD1 (5 bases). Trimming took off 5 bases at V and 8 bases at J, with 13 bases between the two ends. Germline V gives CDR1 SEHNR, CDR2 FQNEAQ (reference sequence). The CDR3 consists of 13 residues. This CDR3 is CASSGATVEPQHF. The CDR3 DNA reads TGTGCCAGCAGCGGCGCGACAGTTGAGCCCCAGCATTTT.

The chain combines TRBV6-4 with TRBJ2-7; 8 nucleotides align to TRBD2. With 0 bases clipped from V and 3 bases from J, the junction kept 10 bases outside the gene matches. Germline assignment: CDR1 MRHNA and CDR2 SNTAGT. CDR3 length: 17 residues. For the CDR3, the DNA is TGTGCCAGCAGTGACTCCGGGACTAGGGCTACTCACTACGAGCAGTACTTC. This codes for CASSDSGTRATHYEQYF.

The chain combines TRBV4-1 with TRBJ2-5; the match to TRBD2 covers 11 bases. The closer fit of TRBJ2-7 to the DNA end suggests the J call may be wrong. The CDR3 extends over 14 amino acids. CDR1 and CDR2 from the germline V gene are MGHRA and YSYEKL. The CDR3 here is CASSHGTSGYEQYF. CDR3 nucleotides: TGCGCCAGCAGCCATGGGACTAGCGGATACGAGCAGTACTTC.

V and J are TRBV7-3 and TRBJ1-3, with D possibly TRBD1 on 6 matching bases. This CDR3 has 17 residues. The germline V and J ends were trimmed by 5 bases and 1 base, with 18 bases remaining between them. Germline V CDR1 and CDR2: SGHTA, FQGTGA. This CDR3 reads CASSPLGGAASGNTIYF. For the CDR3, the DNA is TGTGCCAGCAGCCCCCTTGGGGGGGCGGCTTCTGGAAACACCATATATTTT.

The chain links TRBV19 to TRBJ2-1, with 7 bases lining up with TRBD2. The length of the CDR3 is 12 residues. J gave up 9 bases and V 5 bases, and 4 bases lay outside the gene matches. From germline, CDR1 is LNHDA and CDR2 SQIVND (reference sequence). CDR3 protein: CASSASGVEQFF. The CDR3 DNA follows: TGTGCCAGTAGTGCTAGCGGAGTTGAGCAGTTCTTC.